This section outlines one T cell receptor beta chain sequence together with its context. No antigen is known for it. The CDR3 length is 14 residues. V was shortened by 0 bases and J by 7 bases, with 13 bases between the two germline ends. The germline V gene has CDR1 SGDLS and CDR2 YYNGEE. Repertoires were generated with immunoSEQ multiplex PCR, while TCRdb's copy carries only in-frame clones and drops some. Here the sample spans about 130,000 clones, about 87% being singletons. This specimen comes from a study of T cell responses to AZD1222 COVID-19 vaccine. Background on the study: The study pooled second doses at about 4 or about 12 weeks.

Overall study findings and caveats: Vaccine-associated CD4 TCRs spanned spike, dominant at 160-218 and 743-854. Breadth and depth of Spike-specific TCRs rose after two AZD1222 doses. Mostly white British, mostly female donors; authors suggested clonal diversity may be underestimated.

This TCR was sampled from an adult in good health. Sequenced material: peripheral blood, taken on day 0 of AZD1222 vaccination. The J gene is TRBJ1-2, the V gene TRBV9, with a tentative D call TRBD1 (5 bases). The CDR3 DNA reads as TGTGCCAGCAGCGTAGGGTCGGGGCAGGGTGGCTACACCTTC. Amino acid sequence: CASSVGSGQGGYTF.